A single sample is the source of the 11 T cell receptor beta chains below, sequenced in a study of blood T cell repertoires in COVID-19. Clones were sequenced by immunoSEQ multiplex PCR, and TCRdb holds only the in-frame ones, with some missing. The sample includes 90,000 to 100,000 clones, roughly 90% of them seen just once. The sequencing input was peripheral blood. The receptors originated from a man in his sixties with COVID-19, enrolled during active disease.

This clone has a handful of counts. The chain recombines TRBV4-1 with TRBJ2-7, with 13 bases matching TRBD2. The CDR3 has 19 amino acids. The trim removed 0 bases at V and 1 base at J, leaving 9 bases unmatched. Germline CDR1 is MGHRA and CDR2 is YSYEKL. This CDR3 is CASSQDRLAGGFTSYEQYF. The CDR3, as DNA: TGCGCCAGCAGCCAAGACAGACTAGCGGGAGGATTCACGTCCTACGAGCAGTACTTC.

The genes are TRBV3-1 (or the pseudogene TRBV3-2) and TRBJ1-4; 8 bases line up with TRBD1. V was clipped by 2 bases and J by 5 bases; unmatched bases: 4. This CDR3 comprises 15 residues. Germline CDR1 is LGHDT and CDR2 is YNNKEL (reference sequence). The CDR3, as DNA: TGTGCCAGCAGCCAAACTGGACAGGGAAATGAAAAACTGTTTTTT. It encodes CASSQTGQGNEKLFF.

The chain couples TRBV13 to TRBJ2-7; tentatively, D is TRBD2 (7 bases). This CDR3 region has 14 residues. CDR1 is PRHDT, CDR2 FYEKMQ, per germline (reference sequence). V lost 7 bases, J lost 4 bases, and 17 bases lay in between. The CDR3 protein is CASTRGRGPYEQYF. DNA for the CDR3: TGTGCCAGCACCCGGGGGCGGGGGCCTTACGAGCAGTACTTC.

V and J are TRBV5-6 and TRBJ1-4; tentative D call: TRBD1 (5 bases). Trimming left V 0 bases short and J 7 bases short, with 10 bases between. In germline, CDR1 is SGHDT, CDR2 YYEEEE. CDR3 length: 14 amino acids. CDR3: CASSLVQGGEKLFF. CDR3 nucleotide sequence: TGTGCCAGCAGCTTGGTGCAGGGAGGTGAAAAACTGTTTTTT. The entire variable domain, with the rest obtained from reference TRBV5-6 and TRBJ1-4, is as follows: DAGVTQSPTHLIKTRGQQVTLRCSPKSGHDTVSWYQQALGQGPQFIFQYYEEEERQRGNFPDRFSGHQFPNYSSELNVNALLLGDSALYLCASSLVQGGEKLFFGSGTQLSVL.

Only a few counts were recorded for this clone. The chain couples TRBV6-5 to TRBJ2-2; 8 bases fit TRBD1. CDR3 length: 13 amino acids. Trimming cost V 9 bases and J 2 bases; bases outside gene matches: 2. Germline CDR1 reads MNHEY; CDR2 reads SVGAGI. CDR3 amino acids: CASQGANTGELFF. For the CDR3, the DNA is TGTGCCAGTCAGGGGGCCAACACCGGGGAGCTGTTTTTT.

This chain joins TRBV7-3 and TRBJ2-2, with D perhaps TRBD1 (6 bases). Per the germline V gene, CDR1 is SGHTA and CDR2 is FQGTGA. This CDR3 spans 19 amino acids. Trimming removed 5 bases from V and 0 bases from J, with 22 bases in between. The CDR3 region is CASSPGPQGVLSNTGELFF. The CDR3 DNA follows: TGTGCCAGCAGCCCTGGGCCACAGGGAGTTCTCTCGAACACCGGGGAGCTGTTTTTT.

The CDR3 here is CASSQPGHTTGELFF. Written as DNA, the CDR3 is TGCGCCAGCAGCCAACCGGGACATACCACCGGGGAGCTGTTTTTT. The chain uses TRBV4-1 and TRBJ2-2, with TRBD1 as a possible D gene (6 bases). The germline V and J ends were trimmed by 2 bases and 4 bases, with 11 bases remaining between them. CDR3 length: 15 amino acids. The germline V gene has CDR1 MGHRA and CDR2 YSYEKL.

CDR3 region: CASSPGTSNEQFF. The DNA for the CDR3 is TGCGCCAGCAGTCCCGGGACTAGCAATGAGCAGTTCTTC. The V gene is TRBV10-1, the J gene TRBJ2-1; TRBD2 aligns across 8 bases. This CDR3 is built from 13 residues. With 5 bases clipped from V and 6 bases from J, the junction kept 3 bases outside the gene matches. Germline-derived CDR1 and CDR2 are WNHNN and SYGVQD (reference sequence).

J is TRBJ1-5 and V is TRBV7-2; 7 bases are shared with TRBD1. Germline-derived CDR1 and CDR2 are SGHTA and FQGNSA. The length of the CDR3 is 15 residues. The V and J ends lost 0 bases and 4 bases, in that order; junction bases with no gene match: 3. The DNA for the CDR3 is TGTGCCAGCAGCTTAGCGGGGACAGATAATCAGCCCCAGCATTTT. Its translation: CASSLAGTDNQPQHF.

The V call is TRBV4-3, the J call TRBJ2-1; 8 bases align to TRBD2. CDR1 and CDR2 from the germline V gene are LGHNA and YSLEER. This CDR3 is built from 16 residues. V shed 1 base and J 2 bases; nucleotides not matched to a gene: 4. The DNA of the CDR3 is TGCGCCAGCAGCCAAGGGCGGGAGGTCCCCTACAATGAGCAGTTCTTC. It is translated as CASSQGREVPYNEQFF.

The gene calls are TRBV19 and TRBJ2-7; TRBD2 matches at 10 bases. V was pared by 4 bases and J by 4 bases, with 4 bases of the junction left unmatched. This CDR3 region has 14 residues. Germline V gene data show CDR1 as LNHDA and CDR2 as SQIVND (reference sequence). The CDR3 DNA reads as TGTGCCAGTAGTAACCTAGCGGGAGTTTACGAGCAGTACTTC. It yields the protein CASSNLAGVYEQYF.